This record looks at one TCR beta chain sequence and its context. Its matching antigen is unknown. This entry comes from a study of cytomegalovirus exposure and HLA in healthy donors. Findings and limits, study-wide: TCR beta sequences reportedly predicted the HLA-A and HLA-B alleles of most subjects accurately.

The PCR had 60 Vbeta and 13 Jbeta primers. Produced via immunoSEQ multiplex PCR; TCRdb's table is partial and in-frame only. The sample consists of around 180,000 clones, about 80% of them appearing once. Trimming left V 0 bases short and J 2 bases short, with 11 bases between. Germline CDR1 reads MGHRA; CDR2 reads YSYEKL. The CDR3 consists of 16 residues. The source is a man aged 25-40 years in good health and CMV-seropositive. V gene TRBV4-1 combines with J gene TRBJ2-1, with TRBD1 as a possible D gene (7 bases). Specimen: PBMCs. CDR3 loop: CASSQDPGGPYNEQFF. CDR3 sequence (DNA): TGCGCCAGCAGCCAAGATCCAGGGGGGCCCTACAATGAGCAGTTCTTC.